The clone carrying this T cell receptor (beta chain) was counted a few times. Its antigen is as yet unknown. The data stem from a study of T cells in Graves' hyperthyroidism and ophthalmopathy. Findings and caveats of the study: A 13 V-J model separated ophthalmopathy from stable hyperthyroidism.

V lost 3 bases and J 3 bases, leaving 16 bases between the germline ends. This CDR3 is built from 16 residues. The germline V gene encodes CDR1 SGDLS and CDR2 YYNGEE. RNA transcripts provided the source from which TCR beta CDR3 regions were amplified. Initially, a first-round RT-PCR of the TCR CDR3 employed the HTBI primer set. TCRdb itself ran the multiplex PCR reads through MiXCR, one entry per CDR3 protein. The top ten clones hold around a sixth of a sample with 400,000 to 550,000 distinct CDR3 sequences, 13% to 15% of them seen once. Sequenced material: blood. The sequence was collected from a woman aged 18-30 years with Graves' hyperthyroidism. The V gene is TRBV9, the J gene TRBJ1-5; the D is unclear. This chain's CDR3 is CASSACQWRVNQPQHF. The DNA for the CDR3 is TGTGCCAGCAGCGCCTGCCAATGGAGAGTCAATCAGCCCCAGCATTTT. Filled out from reference TRBV9 and TRBJ1-5, the complete variable domain reads DSGVTQTPKHLITATGQRVTLRCSPRSGDLSVYWYQQSLDQGLQFLIQYYNGEERAKGNILERFSAQQFPDLHSELNLSSLELGDSALYFCASSACQWRVNQPQHFGDGTRLSIL.